The 18 T cell receptor beta chains reported below all come from one sample, sequenced in a study of blood T cells in healthy people across ages. Primed by a sample-barcoded 5' primer and a J-beta primer mix, a second PCR proceeded for about 6 to 12 cycles. Via MiXCR, TCRdb re-called the 5' RACE reads, giving one row per CDR3 protein. Of roughly 1.5 million distinct CDR3 sequences listed, 40% to 45% were seen once; the top ten hold 4%. Material: blood. Every receptor here comes from a woman under 30 in good health.

This clonotype was seen only a few times. This rearrangement joins TRBV6-5 to TRBJ1-2; 8 bases are shared with TRBD1. Germline V gene data show CDR1 as MNHEY and CDR2 as SVGAGI. Trimming cost V 5 bases and J 6 bases; bases outside gene matches: 8. CDR3 length: 14 residues. CDR3 sequence (DNA): TGTGCCAGCAGTAATAGACAGGGGTGGCATGGCTACACCTTC. Translation gives CASSNRQGWHGYTF.

The chain uses TRBV20-1 and TRBJ2-1; 12 nucleotides align to TRBD2. Trimming cost V 5 bases and J 2 bases; bases outside gene matches: 13. This CDR3 comprises 18 residues. Germline-derived CDR1 and CDR2 are DFQATT and SNEGSKA (reference sequence). CDR3 region: CSAVGIPSGGVPYNEQFF. The CDR3 DNA sequence: TGCAGTGCTGTAGGAATCCCTAGCGGGGGGGTCCCCTACAATGAGCAGTTCTTC.

The chain couples TRBV29-1 to TRBJ1-1; D unresolved. Trimming took 1 base from V and 0 from J, leaving 9 bases between them. Germline CDR1 and CDR2: SQVTM and ANQGSEA. The CDR3 covers 14 residues. CDR3 nucleotide sequence: TGCAGCGTTGAAGTACCGGGTATGAACACTGAAGCTTTCTTT. Translating gives CSVEVPGMNTEAFF. The variable domain in full, with the rest retrieved from reference TRBV29-1 and TRBJ1-1, is SAVISQKPSRDICQRGTSLTIQCQVDSQVTMMFWYRQQPGQSLTLIATANQGSEATYESGFVIDKFPISRPNLTFSTLTVSNMSPEDSSIYLCSVEVPGMNTEAFFGQGTRLTVV.

V gene TRBV27 combines with J gene TRBJ1-2, with D possibly being TRBD1 (5 bases). The V gene's germline CDR1 is MNHEY and CDR2 SMNVEV (reference sequence). The length of the CDR3 is 13 residues. Between the trimmed V and J ends, which lost 6 bases and 9 bases, there was a span of 17 bases. The CDR3 DNA follows: TGTGCCAGCAGGGACGGGACTAAGGTTAGCTACACCTTC. It codes for CASRDGTKVSYTF.

With respect to this clonotype: One junction end disagrees with the germline gene, perhaps due to a read error. The chain combines TRBV7-2 with TRBJ1-6; D unresolved. Looked up from germline, CDR1 is SGHTA and CDR2 is FQGNSA. This CDR3 spans 18 amino acids. CDR3 region: CASGLEAVKSSYNSPLHF. CDR3 nucleotide sequence: TGTGCCAGCGGCTTAGAGGCAGTGAAGAGCTCCTATAATTCACCCCTCCACTTT.

The V and J genes are TRBV5-1 and TRBJ2-5, with a possible D match to TRBD2 (6 bases). CDR3 length equals 15 residues. Trimming pared 0 bases from V and 3 bases from J, leaving 12 bases between. Germline values: CDR1 SGHRS, CDR2 YFSETQ. CDR3 sequence (DNA): TGCGCCAGCAGCTTGGCAAGACTAGTCGAAGAGACCCAGTACTTC. As protein: CASSLARLVEETQYF.

CDR3 region: CASSPTSGRETQYF. The CDR3 region has the DNA TGTGCCAGCAGCCCGACTAGCGGGAGAGAGACCCAGTACTTC. The gene calls are TRBV5-5 and TRBJ2-5; 12 bases are a match to TRBD2. J was trimmed by 4 bases and V by 4 bases; bases with no gene match: 2. The CDR3 has 14 amino acids. Looked up from germline, CDR1 is SGHKS and CDR2 is YYEKEE (reference sequence).

This chain joins TRBV28 and TRBJ2-1, with D maybe TRBD2 (5 bases). The V gene lost 5 bases and the J gene lost 10 bases, with 15 bases spanning the gap. The CDR3 has 13 amino acids. Germline CDR1 reads MDHEN; CDR2 reads SYDVKM. The CDR3 spells CASSGLLLYEQFF. In DNA form, the CDR3 reads TGTGCCAGCAGTGGACTTCTACTCTACGAGCAGTTCTTC.

This clonotype was seen once. The gene calls are TRBV27 and TRBJ2-7, with D tentatively TRBD1 or TRBD2 (5 bases each). The DNA end favors TRBJ2-1, so the J call may be wrong. CDR1 and CDR2 (germline): MNHEY, SMNVEV (reference sequence). CDR3 size: 14 residues. The CDR3 bases are TGTGCCAGCAGTTTTGGGGGATCCTGGGATGAGCAGTTCTTC. Amino acids: CASSFGGSWDEQFF.

This clonotype was seen more than once but under ten times. This sequence joins TRBV13 and TRBJ1-4, with D unclear. This CDR3 comprises 14 residues. V dropped 10 bases and J dropped 8 bases, with 20 bases sitting between them. Germline CDR1 and CDR2: PRHDT and FYEKMQ (reference sequence). The CDR3 region is CATTTRNQGEKLFF. For the CDR3, the DNA is TGTGCCACTACGACCCGCAACCAAGGGGAAAAACTGTTTTTT.

This clonotype appeared a few times. The rearrangement links TRBV29-1 to TRBJ1-1; 10 bases align to TRBD1. With V trimmed by 1 base and J by 1 base, 3 bases remained unmatched. CDR1 and CDR2 from the germline V gene are SQVTM and ANQGSEA. The CDR3 runs 15 residues. The CDR3: CSVEGTGGKNTEAFF. Written as DNA, the CDR3 is TGCAGCGTTGAAGGGACAGGGGGAAAGAACACTGAAGCTTTCTTT.

The rearrangement uses TRBV12-3 or TRBV12-4 and TRBJ2-4; possibly TRBD1 for D (6 bases). The assigned J gene may be wrong: the sequence end matches TRBJ2-7 better. The CDR3 is 14 residues long. The DNA for the CDR3 is TGTGCCAGCAGTGAATCGGGACACAACTACGAGCAGTACTTC. Encoded protein: CASSESGHNYEQYF.

This chain joins TRBV12-3 or TRBV12-4 and TRBJ2-2; D gene unclear. Trimming pared 4 bases from V and 1 base from J, leaving 7 bases between. CDR3 length: 14 amino acids. The CDR3, as DNA: TGTGCCAGCAGTTCCAACAGGAACACCGGGGAGCTGTTTTTT. Translation gives CASSSNRNTGELFF.

The J gene is TRBJ2-5, the V gene TRBV20-1; D possibly corresponds to TRBD1 (5 bases). Per the germline V gene, CDR1 is DFQATT and CDR2 is SNEGSKA (reference sequence). This CDR3 is 13 amino acids long. V shed 6 bases and J shed 1 base, with 12 bases lying between them. As DNA, the CDR3 is TGCAGTGCCACCAACAGGTTCCAAGAGACCCAGTACTTC. This translates into CSATNRFQETQYF.

This clonotype has a single count. The genes are TRBV12-5 and TRBJ2-1; 7 bases match TRBD2. J lost 7 bases, V lost 2 bases, and 5 bases had no gene match. The CDR3 runs 14 residues. Per germline, CDR1 LGHNT and CDR2 FRNRAP. CDR3 nucleotides: TGTGCTAGTGGTTTGTTTGGGGGGGAGAATGAGCAGTTCTTC. It translates to CASGLFGGENEQFF. Together with reference TRBV12-5 and TRBJ2-1, the CDR3 gives the full variable domain: DARVTQTPRHKVTEMGQEVTMRCQPILGHNTVFWYRQTMMQGLELLAYFRNRAPLDDSGMPKDRFSAEMPDATLATLKIQPSEPRDSAVYFCASGLFGGENEQFFGPGTRLTVL.

This clonotype was recorded a few times. This sequence joins TRBV5-5 and TRBJ2-1; D could derive from TRBD1 or TRBD2 (5 bases each). Trimming took off 4 bases at V and 2 bases at J, with 22 bases between the two ends. Germline V CDR1 and CDR2: SGHKS, YYEKEE (reference sequence). The CDR3 length is 18 residues. Here the CDR3 DNA reads TGTGCCAGCAGCGGGATAGAGGGGACCGGGACGGCCTACAATGAGCAGTTCTTC. Translation: CASSGIEGTGTAYNEQFF.

The V gene is TRBV9, the J gene TRBJ2-2; D not resolved. The length of the CDR3 is 14 residues. V was trimmed by 3 bases and J by 1 base, leaving 7 bases between them. Germline V gives CDR1 SGDLS, CDR2 YYNGEE. In DNA, the CDR3 is TGTGCCAGCAGCGCTCACCGGAACACCGGGGAGCTGTTTTTT. It is translated as CASSAHRNTGELFF.

This clonotype has just a few counts. The CDR3 loop is CASSFSSAIYNEQFF. In DNA, the CDR3 is TGTGCCAGCAGCTTTTCGAGCGCCATATACAATGAGCAGTTCTTC. V is TRBV7-9 and J is TRBJ2-1; D is undetermined. The germline V gene has CDR1 SEHNR and CDR2 FQNEAQ (reference sequence). The CDR3 is 15 amino acids. V gave up 3 bases and J gave up 4 bases, with 13 bases separating them. The full variable domain, completed using reference TRBV7-9 and TRBJ2-1, is DTGVSQNPRHKITKRGQNVTFRCDPISEHNRLYWYRQTLGQGPEFLTYFQNEAQLEKSRLLSDRFSAERPKGSFSTLEIQRTEQGDSAMYLCASSFSSAIYNEQFFGPGTRLTVL.